In this sample, the clone carrying this T cell receptor beta chain turned up once. These data are taken from a study of blood T cell repertoires in COVID-19. In the original workflow: Using reference gene primer amplification, nucleated cell counts were estimated. Data came from immunoSEQ multiplex PCR; TCRdb stores just in-frame clones and leaves some out. V and J calls plus clone size are reproduced from that table; the DNA served to infer D and trimming. The sample has some 140,000 clones, nearly 80% seen once; the top ten hold under 2%. The CDR3 extends over 13 amino acids. Per germline, CDR1 MNHEY and CDR2 SMNVEV (reference sequence). V lost 1 base and J 5 bases, leaving 3 bases between the germline ends.

The sample consisted of peripheral blood. This clonotype was sampled from a man at least 80 years old with acute or convalescent COVID-19. The chain combines TRBV27 with TRBJ1-6; D remains ambiguous. The CDR3 sequence: CASSLFNNSPLHF. As DNA, the CDR3 is TGTGCCAGCAGTTTATTCAATAATTCACCCCTCCACTTT.